A selection of T cell receptor beta chains follows, all from one sample in a study of shared clonotypes between healthy human individuals. This table comes from immunoSEQ multiplex PCR, and its TCRdb copy is limited to in-frame clones, with some not included. The sample includes over 400,000 clones, roughly 80% of them seen just once. Material: PBMCs. Source of these receptors: a middle-aged woman in good health. Some clones in this sample may be carry-over from other donors' samples. The CDR3 runs from the conserved cysteine through the conserved F or W. A D gene is named only where the DNA matches it firmly. Size values are once, few and many counts, or a class for expanded clones, and some rows have none.

d_call j_call v_call clone_size cdr3_nt cdr3_aa
. TRBJ2-3 TRBV7-2 once TGTGCCAGCAGCTTGGCCCGGCGGGCGCAGTATTTT CASSLARRAQYF
TRBD1 TRBJ2-1 TRBV5-6 . TGTGCCAGCAGTGGTGGACAGGGGTACAATGAGCAGTTCTTC CASSGGQGYNEQFF
TRBD2 TRBJ2-7 TRBV29-1 few TGCAGCGTTAAGCTAGCGGGAGGGGGCCACGAGCAGTACTTC CSVKLAGGGHEQYF
TRBD1 TRBJ1-3 TRBV5-1 . TGCGCCAGCAGCTCCCGGACAGGGAATGGAAACACCATATATTTT CASSSRTGNGNTIYF
TRBD1 TRBJ1-1 TRBV20-1 few TGCAGTGCTGCGACAGGGGCAGCTTTCTTT CSAATGAAFF
. TRBJ1-5 TRBV10-2 . TGCGCCAGCAGTGAGCCAGGGAACAATCAGCCCCAGCATTTT CASSEPGNNQPQHF
. TRBJ2-7 TRBV28 . TGTGCCAGCAGTTCCCCTCTCTACGAGCAGTACTTC CASSSPLYEQYF
. TRBJ2-6 TRBV6-4 . TGTGCCAGCAGTGGCGAAACAGGCCCCTCTGGGGCCAACGTCCTGACTTTC CASSGETGPSGANVLTF
TRBD2 TRBJ2-1 TRBV4-2 . TGTGCCAGCAGCCAAGAAGGAGCGGGGCCTAGCTCCTACAATGAGCAGTTCTTC CASSQEGAGPSSYNEQFF
. TRBJ2-4 TRBV28 . TGTGCCAGCAGTAAAGAGGAAATTCAGTACTTC CASSKEEIQYF
TRBD1 TRBJ1-5 TRBV9 . TGTGCCAGCAGCGCTACAGGGGCCAATCAGCCCCAGCATTTT CASSATGANQPQHF
. TRBJ1-5 TRBV5-6 . TGTGCCAGCAGCTTGGGAGGGTTCAATCAGCCCCAGCATTTT CASSLGGFNQPQHF
. TRBJ1-2 TRBV28 . TGTGCCAGCAGTTCCGGCAGGGCCGGCTATGGCTACACCTTC CASSSGRAGYGYTF
. TRBJ2-1 TRBV14 . TGTGCCAGCAGCCACCGGACGGGACTCGCCCTTTTCTACAATGAGCAGTTCTTC CASSHRTGLALFYNEQFF